The 19 T cell receptor beta chains below come from one sample, sequenced in a study of cytomegalovirus exposure and HLA in healthy donors. Primers included in the PCR were 60 Vbeta and 13 Jbeta primers. Clones were read by immunoSEQ multiplex PCR, and TCRdb kept only the in-frame ones, dropping some. The repertoire consists of about 230,000 clones, with more than 75% occurring once and the leading ten covering 1.3%. Specimen: PBMCs. The receptors were gathered from a human donor in good health.

The J gene is TRBJ1-2, the V gene TRBV5-1; 8 nucleotides line up with TRBD1. This CDR3 spans 14 amino acids. V was clipped by 0 bases and J by 3 bases; unmatched bases: 1. Per the germline V gene, CDR1 is SGHRS and CDR2 is YFSETQ. CDR3 bases: TGCGCCAGCAGCTTGGAGACAGGGGACTATGGCTACACCTTC. Encoded protein: CASSLETGDYGYTF. The full variable domain, rest sourced from reference TRBV5-1 and TRBJ1-2, is KAGVTQTPRYLIKTRGQQVTLSCSPISGHRSVSWYQQTPGQGLQFLFEYFSETQRNKGNFPGRFSGRQFSNSRSEMNVSTLELGDSALYLCASSLETGDYGYTFGSGTRLTVV.

The chain employs TRBV14 and TRBJ2-1; a weak D match, TRBD2 (6 bases). V lost 1 base, J lost 9 bases, and 16 bases lay in between. Germline V gene lookup returns CDR1 SGHDN and CDR2 FVKESK. The CDR3 sequence is 15 residues long. The CDR3 loop reads CASSQGRGSGGEQFF. CDR3 DNA: TGTGCCAGCAGCCAAGGCCGGGGTAGCGGTGGTGAGCAGTTCTTC. The whole variable domain, filled in from reference TRBV14 and TRBJ2-1, reads EAGVTQFPSHSVIEKGQTVTLRCDPISGHDNLYWYRRVMGKEIKFLLHFVKESKQDESGMPNNRFLAERTGGTYSTLKVQPAELEDSGVYFCASSQGRGSGGEQFFGPGTRLTVL.

This CDR3 reads CASSLTGTGTGNQETQYF. In DNA form, the CDR3 reads TGTGCCAGCAGCTTAACGGGCACCGGGACAGGGAACCAAGAGACCCAGTACTTC. The rearrangement links TRBV11-3 to TRBJ2-5; 9 bases are a match to TRBD1. The CDR3 is 18 residues long. The junction had 10 bases not matched to a gene; V was cut back by 2 bases and J by 0 bases. The germline V gene encodes CDR1 SGHNT and CDR2 YENEEA.

The chain carries TRBV15 and TRBJ1-6, with D tentatively TRBD1 (5 bases). With 3 bases removed from V and 2 bases from J, the gap between germline ends came to 8 bases. Germline loops: CDR1 LNHNV, CDR2 YYDKDF (reference sequence). The CDR3 length is 15 residues. The CDR3 nucleotides read TGTGCCACCAGCAGGGAGACAGCCTATAATTCACCCCTCCACTTT. Translation gives CATSRETAYNSPLHF.

This rearrangement joins TRBV28 to TRBJ2-5; 10 bases match TRBD1. The CDR3 loop spans 18 amino acids. V was clipped by 2 bases and J by 3 bases; unmatched bases: 12. In germline, CDR1 is MDHEN, CDR2 SYDVKM. CDR3 nucleotide sequence: TGTGCCAGCAGTTTACTCCCAGCTATAGGACAGGGGGAAGAGACCCAGTACTTC. Its protein is CASSLLPAIGQGEETQYF.

The chain recombines TRBV5-6 with TRBJ2-1, with D perhaps matching TRBD2 (6 bases). This CDR3 is 12 amino acids long. V lost 3 bases and J 6 bases, leaving 7 bases between the germline ends. Germline loops: CDR1 SGHDT, CDR2 YYEEEE. The CDR3 nucleotides read TGTGCCAGCAGCTCACTAGCCAATGAGCAGTTCTTC. As protein: CASSSLANEQFF.

This sequence joins TRBV7-8 and TRBJ2-7; possibly TRBD2 for D (5 bases). CDR3 length: 15 residues. Germline V gene lookup returns CDR1 SGHVS and CDR2 FQNEAQ. The germline V and J ends were trimmed by 9 bases and 3 bases, with 21 bases remaining between them. The CDR3 loop reads CASIEGSGVYYEQYF. The CDR3 nucleotides are TGTGCCAGTATAGAGGGCTCTGGAGTATACTACGAGCAGTACTTC.

The chain employs TRBV16 and TRBJ2-5; D is perhaps TRBD1 (6 bases). CDR1 is KGHSY, CDR2 FQNENV, per germline. The CDR3 length is 13 residues. Between the trimmed V and J ends, which lost 6 bases and 2 bases, there was a span of 10 bases. CDR3 nucleotide sequence: TGTGCCAGCAGTCAGGGGTCACAAGAGACCCAGTACTTC. Encoded protein: CASSQGSQETQYF.

The chain recombines TRBV18 with TRBJ1-5, with D perhaps TRBD1 (5 bases). V dropped 8 bases and J dropped 0 bases, with 17 bases sitting between them. Germline assignment: CDR1 KGHSH and CDR2 LQKENI. CDR3 length: 16 residues. CDR3 loop: CASRGGAENSNQPQHF. The CDR3 DNA follows: TGTGCCAGCCGTGGCGGGGCAGAAAATAGCAATCAGCCCCAGCATTTT.

This chain uses TRBV21-1 with TRBJ2-7; the tabulated D call, TRBD2, remains unverified against the DNA. TRBV21-1 is an annotated pseudogene. The CDR3 is made up of 16 amino acids. CDR3: CASSILARDYSYEQYF. DNA for the CDR3: TGTGCCAGCAGCATCTTAGCCCGGGACTACTCCTACGAGCAGTACTTC.

V is TRBV10-3 and J is TRBJ2-5, with 10 bases that match TRBD1. Trimming took 0 bases from V and 13 from J; bases not matched to a gene: 5. The length of the CDR3 is 13 residues. CDR1 and CDR2 (germline): ENHRY, SYGVKD. CDR3 DNA sequence: TGTGCCATCAGTGAGTCCGGACAGGGGGATCCGTACTTC. It specifies CAISESGQGDPYF.

The chain links TRBV15 to TRBJ2-5, with D possibly TRBD2 on 6 matching bases. The J call is uncertain, as TRBJ2-7 better fits the DNA end. The germline CDR1 and CDR2 sequences are LNHNV and YYDKDF (reference sequence). The CDR3 length is 15 residues. CDR3 loop: CATSRGVAASYEQYF. The CDR3 DNA is TGTGCCACCAGCAGGGGAGTAGCGGCCTCCTACGAGCAGTACTTC.

This chain links TRBV7-9 with TRBJ1-1; 7 bases agree with TRBD1. The CDR3 extends over 17 amino acids. The trim removed 1 base at V and 2 bases at J, leaving 10 bases unmatched. CDR1 is SEHNR and CDR2 is FQNEAQ in the germline V gene (reference sequence). The CDR3 spells CASSLGRATGRNTEAFF. The CDR3 DNA reads as TGTGCCAGCAGCTTAGGTCGAGCGACAGGGCGAAACACTGAAGCTTTCTTT.

The chain links TRBV6-5 to TRBJ2-7, with TRBD2 as a possible D gene (5 bases). Per germline, CDR1 MNHEY and CDR2 SVGAGI. V was pared by 8 bases and J by 7 bases, with 15 bases between. The CDR3 loop spans 12 amino acids. CDR3 sequence: CASHALPGEQYF. CDR3 DNA: TGTGCCAGCCACGCCCTCCCGGGGGAGCAGTACTTC.

The rearrangement links TRBV12-5 to TRBJ1-5, with 9 bases that match TRBD1. Per the germline V gene, CDR1 is LGHNT and CDR2 is FRNRAP. V trimming: 0 bases; J trimming: 5 bases; junction bases outside the gene matches: 14. The CDR3 runs 19 residues. CDR3 bases: TGTGCTAGTGGTTTGGTACCTCGATGGGACAGGGAGAGCTATCAGCCCCAGCATTTT. It translates to CASGLVPRWDRESYQPQHF.

The chain couples TRBV7-2 to TRBJ2-7, with 7 bases that match TRBD1. CDR3 length: 13 amino acids. Unmatched junction bases numbered 4, after V lost 5 bases and J lost 3 bases. In germline, CDR1 is SGHTA, CDR2 FQGNSA. CDR3 sequence: CASSPGTVYEQYF. The CDR3 nucleotides are TGTGCCAGCAGCCCGGGGACAGTCTACGAGCAGTACTTC. Complete variable domain (other parts from reference TRBV7-2 and TRBJ2-7): GAGVSQSPSNKVTEKGKDVELRCDPISGHTALYWYRQSLGQGLEFLIYFQGNSAPDKSGLPSDRFSAERTGGSVSTLTIQRTQQEDSAVYLCASSPGTVYEQYFGPGTRLTVT.

The V call is TRBV29-1, the J call TRBJ2-1; 7 bases fit TRBD1. Per the germline V gene, CDR1 is SQVTM and CDR2 is ANQGSEA. The CDR3 length is 14 residues. Germline trimming cut 7 bases from V and 5 bases from J; bases unmatched to any gene: 11. This CDR3 is CSGEGQSGHNEQFF. The CDR3 DNA sequence: TGCAGCGGCGAGGGACAGTCTGGCCACAATGAGCAGTTCTTC.

V gene TRBV7-3 combines with J gene TRBJ2-7; weak D call: TRBD2 (5 bases). The CDR3 sequence is 15 residues long. Germline V CDR1 and CDR2: SGHTA, FQGTGA. Trimming left V 4 bases short and J 0 bases short, with 13 bases between. CDR3 residues: CASSSRAGHSYEQYF. The CDR3 DNA reads TGTGCCAGCAGCTCCCGGGCGGGCCACTCCTACGAGCAGTACTTC.

The chain links TRBV4-1 to TRBJ2-2, with TRBD2 matching over 7 bases. V lost 2 bases, J lost 7 bases, and 10 bases stayed unmatched. The CDR3 contains 16 residues. Germline V gives CDR1 MGHRA, CDR2 YSYEKL. The CDR3 sequence is CASSQLDGGFGGELFF. In DNA form, the CDR3 reads TGCGCCAGCAGCCAACTCGACGGGGGGTTTGGCGGGGAGCTGTTTTTT.